The 8 T cell receptor beta chains presented below share a single source sample, sequenced in a study of blood T cell repertoires in COVID-19. Method: immunoSEQ multiplex PCR; TCRdb's copy keeps in-frame clones and lacks some. The sample lists fewer than 250,000 clones, approximately 85% occurring once. Sequencing was done on a sample of PBMCs or T cells enriched from blood (not recorded which). These receptors all stem from a woman in her 50s who had recovered from COVID-19.

V and J are TRBV6-6 and TRBJ2-1; D may be TRBD1 (5 bases). Germline loops: CDR1 MNHNY, CDR2 SVGAGI (reference sequence). This CDR3 is 13 amino acids long. V lost 5 bases to trimming and J lost 10 bases, with 15 bases between them. The CDR3 region is CASSIDSLEEQFF. CDR3 DNA: TGTGCCAGCAGTATTGACAGCCTCGAAGAGCAGTTCTTC.

This chain uses TRBV19 with TRBJ1-5; no firm D call. The V end was cut by 2 bases, the J end by 0 bases, with 8 bases between. The germline V gene has CDR1 LNHDA and CDR2 SQIVND (reference sequence). The CDR3 covers 15 residues. The CDR3 here is CASSIIVASNQPQHF. The CDR3, as DNA: TGTGCCAGTAGTATAATCGTGGCTAGCAATCAGCCCCAGCATTTT.

This chain uses TRBV5-1 with TRBJ1-1, with TRBD1 as a possible D gene (5 bases). The V end was cut by 2 bases, the J end by 0 bases, with 14 bases between. This CDR3 comprises 16 residues. Germline-derived CDR1 and CDR2 are SGHRS and YFSETQ. CDR3 coding DNA: TGCGCCAGCAGCTTCAGAGCGGGACGGCTGAACACTGAAGCTTTCTTT. Translation gives CASSFRAGRLNTEAFF.

The chain combines TRBV28 with TRBJ1-5; 9 positions match TRBD1. Germline loops: CDR1 MDHEN, CDR2 SYDVKM. The V segment lost 4 bases and the J segment 4 bases; nucleotides outside the gene matches: 2. The CDR3 loop spans 14 amino acids. As DNA, the CDR3 is TGTGCCAGCAGTTGGGGACAGGGAAATCAGCCCCAGCATTTT. It encodes CASSWGQGNQPQHF.

V is TRBV27 and J is TRBJ1-2; D is perhaps TRBD1 (6 bases). Per the germline V gene, CDR1 is MNHEY and CDR2 is SMNVEV (reference sequence). This CDR3 spans 12 amino acids. V was pared by 4 bases and J by 8 bases, with 11 bases between. CDR3 nucleotide sequence: TGTGCCAGCAGTTCAGGGGCGGAAGGCTACACCTTC. Its protein product is CASSSGAEGYTF.

Concerning this clone: Other DNA sequences in this specimen translate into the identical CDR3. This chain joins TRBV5-1 and TRBJ1-3; D is unresolved. V lost 0 bases and J 3 bases, leaving 7 bases between the germline ends. This CDR3 has 14 amino acids. The germline V gene encodes CDR1 SGHRS and CDR2 YFSETQ. The chain's CDR3 is CASSLAGYGNTIYF. The CDR3, as DNA: TGCGCCAGCAGCTTGGCAGGTTATGGAAACACCATATATTTT.

The CDR3 nucleotides are TGTGCCAGCAGTCGCAGGGGGCGCCCCTACGAGCAGTACTTC. It specifies CASSRRGRPYEQYF. V is TRBV11-3 and J is TRBJ2-7, with TRBD1 matching over 8 bases. CDR3 size: 14 residues. Germline CDR1 is SGHNT and CDR2 is YENEEA. J was trimmed by 2 bases and V by 6 bases; bases with no gene match: 6.

This clone was seen more than once but under ten times. The V call is TRBV4-1, the J call TRBJ1-3; D ambiguous. The CDR3 is 12 residues long. V lost 1 base, J lost 16 bases, and 14 bases lay in between. Germline V gives CDR1 MGHRA, CDR2 YSYEKL. This CDR3 reads CASSQVGGFSYF. As DNA, the CDR3 is TGCGCCAGCAGCCAAGTAGGCGGATTTTCGTATTTT.